This TCR beta chain was sequenced during a study of shared clonotypes between healthy human individuals. The data were produced by immunoSEQ multiplex PCR, yet TCRdb's version contains in-frame clones alone and is incomplete. The data show more than 1.2 million clones, approximately 98.5% seen once. Regarding this clone: The sample holds other DNA sequences that translate to the same CDR3.

The CDR3 extends over 13 amino acids. Looked up from germline, CDR1 is KGHSH and CDR2 is LQKENI. Trimming pared 1 base from V and 4 bases from J, leaving 7 bases between. The receptor's source is a man aged 25 to 40 in good health. The V gene is TRBV18, the J gene TRBJ1-1; D is ambiguous. The specimen sequenced was naive CD4+ T cells sorted from blood. Indicated subset: CD45RA+ positively selected. The CDR3 sequence: CASSPRFGTEAFF. The CDR3 nucleotides read TGTGCCAGCTCACCACGCTTCGGCACTGAAGCTTTCTTT.